The clone carrying this T cell receptor beta chain was counted many times. Its antigen is unidentified. Among the patients, aged 18 to 65, hyperthyroidism was newly diagnosed and had lasted under 2 months. TCR beta CDR3 regions were amplified from RNA. The primer set for the first-round RT-PCR of the TCR CDR3 was HTBI. One entry per CDR3 protein results from TCRdb running MiXCR on the multiplex PCR reads. Of some 270,000 distinct CDR3 sequences in the sample, roughly an eighth were seen once. This record belongs to a study of T cells in Graves' hyperthyroidism and ophthalmopathy. The study's findings and limits: Ophthalmopathy was model-predicted a median about 6.9 months pre-onset.

The CDR3 spans 16 residues. Germline V CDR1 and CDR2: MNHNS, SASEGT. Trimming removed 6 bases from V and 8 bases from J, with 25 bases in between. Input material: blood. The V call is TRBV6-1, the J call TRBJ1-2, with D tentatively TRBD1 (5 bases). This receptor was identified in a middle-aged woman with Graves' hyperthyroidism. CDR3 bases: TGTGCCAGCAGCCGAAGTGTCAGGGTACCGGGAGGAGGCTACACCTTC. Translated: CASSRSVRVPGGGYTF.